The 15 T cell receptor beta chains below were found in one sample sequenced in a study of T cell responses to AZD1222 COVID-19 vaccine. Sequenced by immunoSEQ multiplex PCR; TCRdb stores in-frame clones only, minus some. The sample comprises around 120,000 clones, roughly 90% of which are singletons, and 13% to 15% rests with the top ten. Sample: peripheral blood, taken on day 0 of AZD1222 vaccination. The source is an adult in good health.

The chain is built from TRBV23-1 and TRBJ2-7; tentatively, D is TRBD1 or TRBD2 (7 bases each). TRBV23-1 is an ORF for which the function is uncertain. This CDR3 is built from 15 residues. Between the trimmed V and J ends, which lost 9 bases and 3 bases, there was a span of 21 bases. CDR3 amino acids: CASPRRRGGLYEQYF. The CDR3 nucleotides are TGCGCCAGTCCAAGGCGCAGGGGGGGTCTCTACGAGCAGTACTTC.

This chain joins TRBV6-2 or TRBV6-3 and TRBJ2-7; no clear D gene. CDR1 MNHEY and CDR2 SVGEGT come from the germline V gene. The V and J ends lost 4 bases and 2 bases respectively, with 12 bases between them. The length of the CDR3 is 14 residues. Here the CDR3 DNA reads TGTGCCAGCAGTTCCCATCTCATGCCCTACGAGCAGTACTTC. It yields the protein CASSSHLMPYEQYF.

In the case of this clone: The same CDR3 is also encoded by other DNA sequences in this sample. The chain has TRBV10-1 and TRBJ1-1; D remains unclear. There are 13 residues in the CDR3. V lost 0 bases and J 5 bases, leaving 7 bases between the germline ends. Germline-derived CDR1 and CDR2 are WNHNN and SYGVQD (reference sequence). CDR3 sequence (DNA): TGCGCCAGCAGTGAGTCTGGAGGTACTGAAGCTTTCTTT. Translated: CASSESGGTEAFF.

The CDR3 reads CASSQDRNYGYTF. DNA of the CDR3: TGTGCCAGCAGCCAAGACAGAAACTATGGCTACACCTTC. V is TRBV3-1 (or the pseudogene TRBV3-2) and J is TRBJ1-2; D is unresolved. The germline V gene has CDR1 LGHDT and CDR2 YNNKEL (reference sequence). This CDR3 contains 13 residues. Trimming took off 0 bases at V and 2 bases at J, with 4 bases between the two ends.

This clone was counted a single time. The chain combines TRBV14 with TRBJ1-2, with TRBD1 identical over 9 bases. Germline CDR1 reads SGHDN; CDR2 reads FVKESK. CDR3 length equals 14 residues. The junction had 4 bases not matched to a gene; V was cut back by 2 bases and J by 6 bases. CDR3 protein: CASSQLDRGNGYTF. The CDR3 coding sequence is TGTGCCAGCAGCCAACTCGACAGGGGGAATGGCTACACCTTC.

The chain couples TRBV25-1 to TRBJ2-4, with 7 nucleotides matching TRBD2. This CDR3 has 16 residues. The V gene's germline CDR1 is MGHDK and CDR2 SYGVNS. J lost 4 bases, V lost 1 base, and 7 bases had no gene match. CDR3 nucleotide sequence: TGTGCCAGCAGTGAATTCAGTAAGGGAGGGAAAAACATTCAGTACTTC. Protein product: CASSEFSKGGKNIQYF.

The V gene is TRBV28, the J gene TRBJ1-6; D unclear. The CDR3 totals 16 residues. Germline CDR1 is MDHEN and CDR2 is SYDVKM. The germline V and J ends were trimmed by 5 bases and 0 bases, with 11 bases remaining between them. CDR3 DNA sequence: TGTGCCAGCAGTGGGCAAGGGCTCTCCTATAATTCACCCCTCCACTTT. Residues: CASSGQGLSYNSPLHF.

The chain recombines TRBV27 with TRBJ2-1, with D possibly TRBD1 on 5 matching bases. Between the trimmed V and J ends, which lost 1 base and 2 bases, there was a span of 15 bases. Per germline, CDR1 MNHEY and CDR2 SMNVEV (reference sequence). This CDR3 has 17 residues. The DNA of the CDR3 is TGTGCCAGCAGTTTATGGCCCCGCGACAGTCCCTACAATGAGCAGTTCTTC. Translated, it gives CASSLWPRDSPYNEQFF.

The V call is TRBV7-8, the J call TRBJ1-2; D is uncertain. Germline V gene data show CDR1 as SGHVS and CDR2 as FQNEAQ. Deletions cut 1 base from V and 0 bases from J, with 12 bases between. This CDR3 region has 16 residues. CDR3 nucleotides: TGTGCCAGCAGCTTAGAGGGCCGACGGACTAACTATGGCTACACCTTC. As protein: CASSLEGRRTNYGYTF.

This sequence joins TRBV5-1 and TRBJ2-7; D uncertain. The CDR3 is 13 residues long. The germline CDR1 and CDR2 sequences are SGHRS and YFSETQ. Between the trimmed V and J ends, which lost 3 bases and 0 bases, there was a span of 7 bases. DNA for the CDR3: TGCGCCAGCAGCTCGTTCAGCTCCTACGAGCAGTACTTC. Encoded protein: CASSSFSSYEQYF.

Here the CDR3 reads CASTKSGVYNEQFF. DNA of the CDR3: TGTGCCAGCACCAAGTCAGGGGTCTACAATGAGCAGTTCTTC. The chain employs TRBV7-9 and TRBJ2-1; D might be TRBD1 (6 bases). Germline CDR1 SEHNR, CDR2 FQNEAQ (reference sequence). The CDR3 has 14 amino acids. V lost 7 bases and J 3 bases, leaving 13 bases between the germline ends.

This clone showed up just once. This CDR3 is CASNPGTSGADTQYF. CDR3 sequence (DNA): TGTGCCAGCAATCCCGGGACTAGCGGGGCAGATACGCAGTATTTT. The V gene is TRBV6-6, the J gene TRBJ2-3; 13 bases match TRBD2. J lost 4 bases, V lost 7 bases, and 5 bases had no gene match. CDR1 MNHNY and CDR2 SVGAGI come from the germline V gene (reference sequence). This CDR3 has 15 residues.

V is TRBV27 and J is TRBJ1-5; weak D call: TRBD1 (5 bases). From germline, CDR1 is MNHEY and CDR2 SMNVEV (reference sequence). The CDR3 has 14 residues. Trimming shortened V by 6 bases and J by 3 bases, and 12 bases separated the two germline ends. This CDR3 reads CASRQAGYNQPQHF. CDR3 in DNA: TGTGCCAGCAGACAGGCAGGCTACAATCAGCCCCAGCATTTT.

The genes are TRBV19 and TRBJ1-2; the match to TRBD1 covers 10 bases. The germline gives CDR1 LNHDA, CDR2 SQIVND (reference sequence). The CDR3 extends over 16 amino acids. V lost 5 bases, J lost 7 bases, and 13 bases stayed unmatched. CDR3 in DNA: TGTGCCAGTAGTCCCCGGACAGGGGGACGGGTTGGTGGCTACACCTTC. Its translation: CASSPRTGGRVGGYTF.

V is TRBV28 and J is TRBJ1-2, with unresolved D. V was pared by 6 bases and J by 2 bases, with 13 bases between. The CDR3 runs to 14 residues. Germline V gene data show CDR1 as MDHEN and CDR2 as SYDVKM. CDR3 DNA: TGTGCCAGCAGACTAAGGGAGATAAACTATGGCTACACCTTC. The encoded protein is CASRLREINYGYTF.